This T cell receptor (beta chain) was documented in a study of blood T cell dynamics during melanoma immunotherapy. The time point denotes: week 3, after first cycle of checkpoint inhibitor. Measured with immunoSEQ multiplex PCR; TCRdb has only the in-frame clones, and not every one. The data contain about 11,000 clones, nearly 90% of them singletons. Sample: blood, taken from a patient treated with checkpoint blockade. The sequence came from a human donor with melanoma.

The CDR3 DNA reads as TGCGCCAGCAGCCGTCGACACGACACTGAAGCTTTCTTT. Translating gives CASSRRHDTEAFF. The rearrangement joins TRBV4-1 to TRBJ1-1; D is unclear. V was cut by 4 bases and J by 3 bases, with 9 bases left in between. Germline-derived CDR1 and CDR2 are MGHRA and YSYEKL. CDR3 length: 13 amino acids.